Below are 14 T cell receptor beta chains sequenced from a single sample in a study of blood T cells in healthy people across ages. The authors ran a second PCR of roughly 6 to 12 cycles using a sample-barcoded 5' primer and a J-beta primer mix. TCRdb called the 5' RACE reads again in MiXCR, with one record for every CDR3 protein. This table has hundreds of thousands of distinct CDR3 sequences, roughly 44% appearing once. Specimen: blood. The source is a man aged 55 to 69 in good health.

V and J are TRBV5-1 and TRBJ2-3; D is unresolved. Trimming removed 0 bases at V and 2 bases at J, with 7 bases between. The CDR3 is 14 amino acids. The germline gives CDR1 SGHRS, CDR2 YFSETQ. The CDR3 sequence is CASSLVGYTDTQYF. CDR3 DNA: TGCGCCAGCAGCTTGGTTGGGTACACAGATACGCAGTATTTT.

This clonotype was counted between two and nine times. CDR3 coding DNA: TGCGCCAGCAACGATGACTCGGGACCCCTAGAGACCCAGTACTTC. As protein: CASNDDSGPLETQYF. The V gene is TRBV5-1, the J gene TRBJ2-5, with D perhaps matching TRBD1 or TRBD2 (5 bases each). In germline, CDR1 is SGHRS, CDR2 YFSETQ. Trimming stripped 6 bases from V and 4 bases from J, with 19 bases between. The length of the CDR3 is 15 residues. Full variable domain (missing parts from reference TRBV5-1 and TRBJ2-5): KAGVTQTPRYLIKTRGQQVTLSCSPISGHRSVSWYQQTPGQGLQFLFEYFSETQRNKGNFPGRFSGRQFSNSRSEMNVSTLELGDSALYLCASNDDSGPLETQYFGPGTRLLVL.

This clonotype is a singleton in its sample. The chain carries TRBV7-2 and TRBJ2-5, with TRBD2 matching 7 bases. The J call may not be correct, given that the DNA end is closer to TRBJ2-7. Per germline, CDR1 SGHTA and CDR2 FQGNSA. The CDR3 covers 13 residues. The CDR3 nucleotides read TGTGCCAGCAGCCCGCGGACTAGGGACGAGCAGTACTTC. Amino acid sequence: CASSPRTRDEQYF.

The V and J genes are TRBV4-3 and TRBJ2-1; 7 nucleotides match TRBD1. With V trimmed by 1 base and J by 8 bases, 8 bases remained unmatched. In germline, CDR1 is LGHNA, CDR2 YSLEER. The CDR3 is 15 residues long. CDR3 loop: CASSQARDSGDEQFF. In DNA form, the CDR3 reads TGCGCCAGCAGCCAAGCCCGGGACAGTGGGGATGAGCAGTTCTTC.

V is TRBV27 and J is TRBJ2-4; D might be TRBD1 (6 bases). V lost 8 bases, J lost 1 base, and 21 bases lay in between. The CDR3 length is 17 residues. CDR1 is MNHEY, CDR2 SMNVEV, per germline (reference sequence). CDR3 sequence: CASQTGTRGTAKNIQYF. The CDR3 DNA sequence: TGTGCCAGCCAGACCGGGACAAGGGGAACGGCCAAAAACATTCAGTACTTC.

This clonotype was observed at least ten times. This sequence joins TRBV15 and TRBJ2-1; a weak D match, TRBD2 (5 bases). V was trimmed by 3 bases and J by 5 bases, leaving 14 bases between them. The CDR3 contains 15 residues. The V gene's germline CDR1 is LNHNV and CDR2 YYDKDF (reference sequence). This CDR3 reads CATSRTGLTDNEQFF. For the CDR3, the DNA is TGTGCCACCAGCAGGACCGGACTTACCGACAATGAGCAGTTCTTC.

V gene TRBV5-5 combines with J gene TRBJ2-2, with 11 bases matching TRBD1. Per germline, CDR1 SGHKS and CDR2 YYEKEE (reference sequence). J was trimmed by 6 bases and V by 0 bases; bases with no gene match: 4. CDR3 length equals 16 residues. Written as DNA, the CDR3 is TGTGCCAGCAGCTTGGGGCGGACAGGGGGCTCCGGGGAGCTGTTTTTT. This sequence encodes CASSLGRTGGSGELFF.

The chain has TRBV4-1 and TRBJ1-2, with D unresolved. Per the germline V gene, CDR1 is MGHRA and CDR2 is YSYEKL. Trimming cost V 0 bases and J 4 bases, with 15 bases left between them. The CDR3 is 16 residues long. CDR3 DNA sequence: TGCGCCAGCAGCCAAGATAGAGCTCAAGCAGGCTATGGCTACACCTTC. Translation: CASSQDRAQAGYGYTF.

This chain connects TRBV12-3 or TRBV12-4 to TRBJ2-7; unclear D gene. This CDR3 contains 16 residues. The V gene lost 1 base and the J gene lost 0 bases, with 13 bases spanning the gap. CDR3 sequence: CASSLGRALSSYEQYF. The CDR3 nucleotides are TGTGCCAGCAGTTTAGGTCGTGCCCTGAGCTCCTACGAGCAGTACTTC.

The CDR3, as DNA: TGTGCCAGCAGCGGTGAGGAGGTGTCACCCCTCCACTTT. It encodes CASSGEEVSPLHF. This rearrangement joins TRBV7-9 to TRBJ1-6, with D unclear. The germline V and J ends were trimmed by 5 bases and 10 bases, with 12 bases remaining between them. The CDR3 consists of 13 residues. Germline CDR1 SEHNR, CDR2 FQNEAQ (reference sequence). Based on the CDR3 plus reference TRBV7-9 and TRBJ1-6, the full variable domain is DTGVSQNPRHKITKRGQNVTFRCDPISEHNRLYWYRQTLGQGPEFLTYFQNEAQLEKSRLLSDRFSAERPKGSFSTLEIQRTEQGDSAMYLCASSGEEVSPLHFGNGTRLTVT.

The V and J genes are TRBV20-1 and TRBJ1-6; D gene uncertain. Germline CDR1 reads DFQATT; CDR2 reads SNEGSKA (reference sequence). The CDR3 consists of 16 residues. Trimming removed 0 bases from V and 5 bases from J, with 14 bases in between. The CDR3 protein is CSARDSSVTHNSPLHF. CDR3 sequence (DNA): TGCAGTGCTAGAGATTCGTCAGTAACCCATAATTCACCCCTCCACTTT.

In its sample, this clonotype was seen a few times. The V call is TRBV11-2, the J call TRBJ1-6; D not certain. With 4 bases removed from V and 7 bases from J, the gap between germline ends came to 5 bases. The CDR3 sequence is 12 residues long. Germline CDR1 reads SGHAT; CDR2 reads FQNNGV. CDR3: CASSSQNSPLHF. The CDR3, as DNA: TGTGCCAGCAGCTCTCAAAATTCACCCCTCCACTTT.

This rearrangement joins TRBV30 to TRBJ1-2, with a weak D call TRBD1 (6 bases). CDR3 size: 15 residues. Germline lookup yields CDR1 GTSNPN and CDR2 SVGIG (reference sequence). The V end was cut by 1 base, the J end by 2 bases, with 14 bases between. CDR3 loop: CAWSAQDRLNYGYTF. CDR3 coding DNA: TGTGCCTGGAGTGCCCAAGACAGGCTAAACTATGGCTACACCTTC.

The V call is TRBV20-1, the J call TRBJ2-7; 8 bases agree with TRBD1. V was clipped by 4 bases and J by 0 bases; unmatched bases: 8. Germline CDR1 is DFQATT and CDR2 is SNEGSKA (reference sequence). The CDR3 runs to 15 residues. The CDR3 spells CSAMDGQGASYEQYF. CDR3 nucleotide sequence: TGCAGTGCTATGGATGGGCAGGGGGCCTCCTACGAGCAGTACTTC.